The rows below give T cell receptor beta chains drawn from one sample of a study of shared clonotypes between healthy human individuals. The method was immunoSEQ multiplex PCR; TCRdb's version includes in-frame clones alone and lacks a portion of them. Of roughly 700,000 clones in the sample, roughly 91% are singletons; the top ten hold less than 40%. The sequenced sample was memory CD8+ T cells from PBMCs. The receptors originated from a man younger than 35 in good health. Some clones in this sample may be carry-over from other donors' samples. Both conserved end residues are part of each CDR3. D genes are given only for firm matches.

>-|TRBV15
CATSRGFGQNLNYGYTF
>-|TRBV19
CASSIDRSRQPQHF
>TRBD1|TRBV5-6
CASSSTGTEQFF
>TRBD1|TRBV7-8
CASSLGGQGAFF
>-|TRBV15
CATSRLPVTDTQYF
>TRBD2|TRBV6-4
CASSDSASGSDTGELFF
>-|TRBV5-6
CASSGGEYEQYF
>TRBD1|TRBV7-9
CASSPGTAVGEKLFF
>-|TRBV27
CASSALVMSEAFF
>-|TRBV2
CASSERGVRGTDTQYF
>-|TRBV29-1
CSAGVGTDYNEQFF
>TRBD2|TRBV4-1
CASSPPAGVFNEQFF
>-|TRBV13
CASSLGSEQTQYF
>-|TRBV15
CATSRDGDDEQYF
>-|TRBV18
CASSPPERELFF
>-|TRBV7-8
CASSPKQLMNTEAFF
>-|TRBV12-5
CASGSGGTDTQYF
>-|TRBV10-3
CAISESEVQGRSEAFF
>-|TRBV7-6
CASSLLRRREETQYF
>-|TRBV10-3
CATWTDTGELFF
>-|TRBV11-2
CASSFPGSWNEQFF
>-|TRBV5-1
CASSPPGGIFYNEQFF
>-|TRBV27
CASSLSAGGIYYEQYF
>TRBD1|TRBV6-1
CASSEEPGTGTQYGYTF